This is a list of T cell receptor beta chains from one sample in a study of CD8+CD57+ T cells in acquired aplastic anemia. TCRdb called the reads again in MiXCR, with one record for every CDR3 protein. The data show about 160,000 distinct CDR3 sequences, approximately 40% seen once. Sequencing was carried out using sorted CD4+, CD8+, or CD8+CD57+ T cells (not recorded which) from PBMCs. The receptors come from a human donor in good health. Both conserved end residues are part of each CDR3. Fields, in order: J gene, CDR3 length, clone size, V gene, D gene, CDR3 DNA, CDR3 protein. A D gene is named only where the DNA matches it firmly. For some rows the clone size is stated as once, few or many, or as a class when expanded; others skip it.

>TRBJ2-5|14|-|TRBV7-8|-
TGTGCCAGCAGCTTTCACAGCGGACGCCAGACCCAGTACTTC
CASSFHSGRQTQYF
>TRBJ2-7|14|many|TRBV29-1|-
TGCAGCGTTGTCTTTGGCCGGATTTTAAACGAGCAGTACTTC
CSVVFGRILNEQYF
>TRBJ2-3|12|many|TRBV19|-
TGTGCCAGCCGCTTTTGGACAGATACGCAGTATTTT
CASRFWTDTQYF
>TRBJ2-1|14|-|TRBV10-1|-
TGCGCCAGCAGTGACACCACAGGGAGCGATGAGCAGTTCTTC
CASSDTTGSDEQFF
>TRBJ2-1|16|many|TRBV7-9|TRBD1
TGTGCCAGCAGCACCCCCAGGGGGAGCTCCTACAATGAGCAGTTCTTC
CASSTPRGSSYNEQFF
>TRBJ1-3|14|many|TRBV9|-
TGTGCCAGCAGCGACTCGAGCTCTGGAAACACCATATATTTT
CASSDSSSGNTIYF
>TRBJ2-7|15|many|TRBV19|TRBD2
TGTGCCAGCGGGACTAGCGGGAGTCTTTTTTACGAGCAGTACTTC
CASGTSGSLFYEQYF
>TRBJ1-1|12|many|TRBV29-1|TRBD1
TGCAGCGTTCATAGGACAGGCCCTGAAGCTTTCTTT
CSVHRTGPEAFF
>TRBJ1-2|14|once|TRBV9|TRBD1
TGTGCCAGCAGCGTAGACGGACAGGGTAAAGGCTACACCTTC
CASSVDGQGKGYTF
>TRBJ1-6|16|few|TRBV9|-
TGTGCCAGCAGCCCCTTCGGAGGGGGAGGAAGTTCACCCCTCCACTTT
CASSPFGGGGSSPLHF
>TRBJ1-4|15|many|TRBV19|-
TGTGCCAGTAGCGACCGGTCCACTGGTAGTGAAAAACTGTTTTTT
CASSDRSTGSEKLFF
>TRBJ2-3|19|few|TRBV25-1|-
TGTGCCAGCAGTCGGGGCCGATGGAACCGCCAGGGGGGTACAGATACGCAGTATTTT
CASSRGRWNRQGGTDTQYF
>TRBJ2-1|19|-|TRBV4-1|TRBD2
TGCGCCAGCAGCCAAGAAGCAAGCGGGGGCCCAAGCTCCTACGATGAGCAGTTCTTC
CASSQEASGGPSSYDEQFF
>TRBJ2-2|16|-|TRBV20-1|TRBD2
TGCAGTGCTAGAGAGACCAGCGGGGGAGACACCGGGGAGCTGTTTTTT
CSARETSGGDTGELFF
>TRBJ2-1|15|-|TRBV10-3|TRBD2
TGTGCCATCAGCCTAACTAGCGGGGGTAACAATGAGCAGTTCTTC
CAISLTSGGNNEQFF
>TRBJ2-3|15|many|TRBV20-1|TRBD2
TGCAGTGCTAGGACTAGCGGCAAGAAGCGAGATACGCAGTATTTT
CSARTSGKKRDTQYF
>TRBJ2-7|15|many|TRBV5-6|-
TGTGCCAGCAGCTGGGGTGTACGATTGGGGACCGAGCAGTACTTC
CASSWGVRLGTEQYF
>TRBJ2-1|15|few|TRBV11-1|-
TGTGCCAGCAGCCACCCGGGAAGCTCGGTGAATGAGCAGTTCTTC
CASSHPGSSVNEQFF
>TRBJ2-7|16|many|TRBV5-5|-
TGTGCCAGCAGCTTGGGCGCAGGGGGGAACTCCTACGAGCAGTACTTC
CASSLGAGGNSYEQYF
>TRBJ1-1|15|many|TRBV7-2|-
TGTGCCAGCAGCTTATCGGGGGGGGTAGACACTGAAGCTTTCTTT
CASSLSGGVDTEAFF
>TRBJ2-3|9|-|TRBV20-1|-
TGCAGTGCTAAAGATACGCAGTATTTT
CSAKDTQYF
>TRBJ2-2|14|many|TRBV19|-
TGTGCCAGTAGTATAGGACAGTACACCGGGGAGCTGTTTTTT
CASSIGQYTGELFF
>TRBJ1-1|16|many|TRBV7-9|-
TGTGCCAGCAGCCCCACCCCGGGGGAAGGGAACACTGAAGCTTTCTTT
CASSPTPGEGNTEAFF
>TRBJ1-2|12|many|TRBV20-1|-
TGCAGTGCCGGGGGCCAGGCATATGGCTACACCTTC
CSAGGQAYGYTF
>TRBJ1-2|15|many|TRBV20-1|-
TGCAGTGCTAGAGGTGGAAAGGGGGGAAACTATGGCTACACCTTC
CSARGGKGGNYGYTF
>TRBJ1-1|14|many|TRBV20-1|-
TGCAGTGCCGGAGGGGGGGCCCAGAACACTGAAGCTTTCTTT
CSAGGGAQNTEAFF